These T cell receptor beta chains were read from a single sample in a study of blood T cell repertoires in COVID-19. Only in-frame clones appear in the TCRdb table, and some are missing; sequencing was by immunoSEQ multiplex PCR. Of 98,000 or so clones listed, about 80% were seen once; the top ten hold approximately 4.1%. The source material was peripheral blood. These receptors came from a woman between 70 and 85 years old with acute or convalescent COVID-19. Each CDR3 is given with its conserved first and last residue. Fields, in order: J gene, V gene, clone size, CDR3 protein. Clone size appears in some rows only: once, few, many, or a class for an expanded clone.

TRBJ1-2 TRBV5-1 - CASSWDEGRYGYTF
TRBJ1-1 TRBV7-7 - CASSLTTNTEAFF
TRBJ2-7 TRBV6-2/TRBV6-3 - CASSIAGSSSYEQYF
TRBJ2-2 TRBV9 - CASSTGQGVEELFF
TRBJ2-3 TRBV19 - CASSSPGTGAPDTQYF
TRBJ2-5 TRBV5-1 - CASSLGTGTSSETQYF
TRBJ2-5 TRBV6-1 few CASSEFHRGTGRETQYF
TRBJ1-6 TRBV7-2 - CASSFSPGQGDSPLHF
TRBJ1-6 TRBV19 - CATTGGTGGSPLHF
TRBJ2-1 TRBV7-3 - CASSLTSGRPYNEQFF
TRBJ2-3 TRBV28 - CASSFRSGVDTQYF
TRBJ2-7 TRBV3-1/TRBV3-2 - CASSQDQGSYEQYF
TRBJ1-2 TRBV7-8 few CASSLGREDSYTF
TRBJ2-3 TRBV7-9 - CASSYRTGYTDTQYF
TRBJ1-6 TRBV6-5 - CASSYGRGRVNSPLHF
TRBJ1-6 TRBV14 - CASSQDYRGFRSPLHF
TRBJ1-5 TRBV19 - CASSKFPGHGAPDQPQHF
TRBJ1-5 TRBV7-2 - CASSLNADRNQPQHF
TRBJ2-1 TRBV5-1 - CASSLVGGAIQNEQFF
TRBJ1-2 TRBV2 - CASSNPGTVYGYTF
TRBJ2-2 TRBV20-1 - CSAAGDGELFF
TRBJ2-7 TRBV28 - CASSLQGANEQYF
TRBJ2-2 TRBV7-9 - CASSHPAGELFF
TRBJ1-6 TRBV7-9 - CASSVGASNSPLHF
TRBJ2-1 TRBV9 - CASSWESSYNEQFF
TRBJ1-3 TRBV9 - CASSRVSVGQGQLSLGNTIYF
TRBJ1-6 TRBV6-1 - CASSEGDRGYNSPLHF
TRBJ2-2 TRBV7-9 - CASSLRGNDGELFF
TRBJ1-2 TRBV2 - CASSATQTGRNYGYTF
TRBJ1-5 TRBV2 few CASSDGTGFLPQHF
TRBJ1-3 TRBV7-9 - CASSPVFSGNTIYF